The clone carrying this T cell receptor (beta chain) occurred many times. No antigen is known for it. TCRdb analysed the RT-PCR reads with MiXCR anew, one entry per CDR3 protein. The top ten clones hold more than 8.5% of a sample with about 620,000 distinct CDR3 sequences, approximately 10% of them seen once. V was pared by 6 bases and J by 7 bases, with 13 bases between. The CDR3 runs to 13 residues. The germline gives CDR1 SNHLY, CDR2 FYNNEI. This specimen comes from a study of response to subunit inactivated influenza vaccine. Points from the study as a whole: Authors suggested few new T cells are recruited by each seasonal influenza vaccination.

This chain joins TRBV2 and TRBJ2-1; D may be TRBD2 (5 bases). Sequencing used PBMCs from blood, obtained on the day of vaccination. The TCR was taken from a man over 45 who received an inactivated influenza vaccine. CDR3 sequence (DNA): TGTGCCAGCAGAGTACTAGGGAATAATGAGCAGTTCTTC. Residues: CASRVLGNNEQFF. The whole variable domain, filled in from reference TRBV2 and TRBJ2-1, reads EPEVTQTPSHQVTQMGQEVILRCVPISNHLYFYWYRQILGQKVEFLVSFYNNEISEKSEIFDDQFSVERPDGSNFTLKIRSTKLEDSAMYFCASRVLGNNEQFFGPGTRLTVL.